These T cell receptor beta chains were read from a single sample in a study of control samples from healthy donors and cancer patients. The table came from immunoSEQ multiplex PCR; TCRdb's copy has only in-frame clones and leaves some out. The table records fewer than 500,000 clones, over 75% of them present only once. Sequenced input: PBMCs. The source of these receptors is a man aged 40-50 years with head and neck cancer. Both conserved end residues are trimmed from each CDR3. Each record gives: V gene, J gene, CDR3 protein.

TRBV19	TRBJ1-2	ASSLQTGRGYT
TRBV3-1/TRBV3-2	TRBJ2-3	ASTPGGGSTDTQY
TRBV19	TRBJ1-1	ASRTSRQLVMNTEAF
TRBV24-1	TRBJ1-1	ATRTSLNTEAF
TRBV10-1	TRBJ1-6	ASSELQGGNSPLH
TRBV19	TRBJ2-7	ASNSGSHGEQY
TRBV7-9	TRBJ1-2	ASTPGAYGYT
TRBV28	TRBJ2-3	ASSVLGRGDMDTQY
TRBV12-3/TRBV12-4	TRBJ2-7	ASSRDFNEQY
TRBV6-5	TRBJ2-7	ASSSFSVGAYEQY
TRBV9	TRBJ2-7	ASSPHLVSYEQY
TRBV18	TRBJ1-2	ASSPTVTGEDYGYT
TRBV11-2	TRBJ2-1	ASSSGTGGLF
TRBV24-1	TRBJ1-2	ATSGGYGYT
TRBV27	TRBJ1-4	ASSANPRGKLF
TRBV27	TRBJ2-7	ASSFAGAFSYEQY
TRBV25-1	TRBJ1-2	ASSEVNSNYGYT
TRBV6-5	TRBJ1-2	ASSQSNYGYT
TRBV9	TRBJ2-2	ASSVGTGQLRELF
TRBV6-6	TRBJ2-1	ASSYTRSSYNEQF
TRBV5-1	TRBJ1-1	ASMLAGHNTEAF
TRBV5-1	TRBJ2-1	ASSGTSVGNEQF
TRBV29-1	TRBJ2-7	SVKTFYEQY
TRBV3-1/TRBV3-2	TRBJ2-7	ASSPRIGSGSYEQY
TRBV4-1	TRBJ1-1	ASSQVGTGMNTEAF
TRBV28	TRBJ1-3	ASSLSGTAHSGNTIY
TRBV9	TRBJ2-1	ASSVMREGYTEQF
TRBV3-1/TRBV3-2	TRBJ1-1	ASSQDRVTMNTEAF
TRBV28	TRBJ2-3	ASSFGFTDTQY
TRBV5-6	TRBJ2-7	ASSLGGASSYEQY
TRBV16	TRBJ1-6	ASTLTEPYNSPLH
TRBV5-4	TRBJ2-7	ASSFDRGSYEQY
TRBV11-3	TRBJ2-5	ASSRGAGGEWVEETQY
TRBV6-2/TRBV6-3	TRBJ2-7	ASSYYHSGGASYEQY
TRBV27	TRBJ2-3	ASSLGGRGNTDTQY
TRBV28	TRBJ2-3	ASSFSGADTQY
TRBV19	TRBJ1-1	ASSISGQLAF
TRBV13	TRBJ1-5	ASSLGPRDVSNQPQH
TRBV19	TRBJ1-1	ASSMMGQGATEAF
TRBV7-3	TRBJ2-3	ASSLNGGGDTQY
TRBV5-4	TRBJ1-2	ASSLQGANYGYT
TRBV5-5	TRBJ1-4	ASSLPDRAPGTNEKLF
TRBV25-1	TRBJ2-1	ASSDLGEFNEQF